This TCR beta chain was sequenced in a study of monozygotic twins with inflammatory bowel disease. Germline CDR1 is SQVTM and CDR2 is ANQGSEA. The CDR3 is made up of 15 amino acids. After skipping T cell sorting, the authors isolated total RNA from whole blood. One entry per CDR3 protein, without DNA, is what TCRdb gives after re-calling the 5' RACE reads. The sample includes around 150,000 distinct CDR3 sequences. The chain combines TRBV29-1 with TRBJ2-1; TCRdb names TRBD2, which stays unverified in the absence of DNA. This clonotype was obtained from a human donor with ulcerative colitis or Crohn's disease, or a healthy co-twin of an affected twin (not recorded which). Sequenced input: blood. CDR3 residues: CSVEDGIAGNNEQFF.